This passage covers 30 T cell receptor beta chains from one sample sequenced in a study of radiotherapy plus CTLA-4 blockade in lung cancer. This table comes from immunoSEQ multiplex PCR, and its TCRdb copy is limited to in-frame clones, with some not included. This table holds about 110,000 clones, 85% to 90% found once. This specimen consisted of peripheral blood, obtained from a patient treated with radiotherapy plus ipilimumab. These receptors came from a human donor with non-small cell lung cancer that progressed on radiotherapy plus ipilimumab. Some clones in this sample may be carry-over from other donors' samples.

The rearrangement links TRBV7-2 to TRBJ1-3; no clear D. Per germline, CDR1 SGHTA and CDR2 FQGNSA. This CDR3 spans 16 amino acids. Trimming took off 1 base at V and 0 bases at J, with 10 bases between the two ends. The CDR3 nucleotides read TGTGCCAGCAGCTTAGTACAGCTCAGCTCTGGAAACACCATATATTTT. As protein: CASSLVQLSSGNTIYF.

The gene calls are TRBV4-2 and TRBJ2-5; 8 nucleotides align to TRBD1. This CDR3 region has 14 residues. Germline-derived CDR1 and CDR2 are LGHNA and YNFKEQ. Trimming at V came to 2 bases and at J to 5 bases, leaving 4 bases not matched to a gene. The CDR3 is CASSQQGARETQYF. DNA of the CDR3: TGTGCCAGCAGCCAACAGGGGGCCCGGGAGACCCAGTACTTC.

J is TRBJ2-3 and V is TRBV7-6; the match to TRBD2 covers 11 bases. The V gene end was trimmed by 3 bases and the J gene end by 6 bases; junction bases not matched to a gene: 5. The CDR3 sequence is 15 residues long. The germline V gene has CDR1 SGHVS and CDR2 FNYEAQ. CDR3 DNA: TGTGCCAGCAGCTTTTCTAGCGGGGGGTACGATACGCAGTATTTT. Its protein is CASSFSSGGYDTQYF.

The chain carries TRBV4-1 and TRBJ1-2, with 7 bases lining up with TRBD1. Trimming at V came to 2 bases and at J to 8 bases, leaving 8 bases not matched to a gene. The CDR3 consists of 14 residues. Germline lookup yields CDR1 MGHRA and CDR2 YSYEKL. CDR3 region: CASSQPPTGLGYTF. CDR3 sequence (DNA): TGCGCCAGCAGCCAACCGCCGACAGGGCTCGGCTACACCTTC.

The CDR3 sequence is CASSQNTEAFF. As DNA, the CDR3 is TGTGCCAGCAGCCAGAACACTGAAGCTTTCTTT. The chain carries TRBV4-2 and TRBJ1-1; D gene ambiguous. The germline CDR1 and CDR2 sequences are LGHNA and YNFKEQ. The CDR3 is made up of 11 amino acids. V lost 3 bases to trimming and J lost 1 base, with 0 bases between them.

The J gene is TRBJ1-1, the V gene TRBV13; D uncertain. Germline-derived CDR1 and CDR2 are PRHDT and FYEKMQ (reference sequence). The CDR3 has 11 residues. V lost 5 bases to trimming and J lost 9 bases, with 10 bases between them. The CDR3 nucleotides read TGTGCCAGCAGCCCAGGTTATAAAGCTTTCTTT. It codes for CASSPGYKAFF.

This chain links TRBV19 with TRBJ2-1; no definite D call. The CDR3 is 11 amino acids. V dropped 10 bases and J dropped 2 bases, with 6 bases sitting between them. Per the germline V gene, CDR1 is LNHDA and CDR2 is SQIVND (reference sequence). For the CDR3, the DNA is TGTGCCACCCAAACCTACAATGAGCAGTTCTTC. Protein: CATQTYNEQFF.

This clone was picked up a small number of times. The V gene is TRBV7-3, the J gene TRBJ1-1; no reliable D call. Deletions cut 3 bases from V and 4 bases from J, with 6 bases between. The germline V gene encodes CDR1 SGHTA and CDR2 FQGTGA. This CDR3 comprises 12 residues. CDR3 sequence: CASSFVVTEAFF. CDR3 DNA sequence: TGTGCCAGCAGCTTTGTTGTCACTGAAGCTTTCTTT.

The chain uses TRBV5-1 and TRBJ2-7; D uncertain. The germline V gene encodes CDR1 SGHRS and CDR2 YFSETQ. V was clipped by 1 base and J by 3 bases, with 11 bases between them. The CDR3 extends over 14 amino acids. The DNA of the CDR3 is TGCGCCAGCAGCTTGAGGCGGAATCACTACGAGCAGTACTTC. It encodes CASSLRRNHYEQYF. The entire variable domain, with the rest obtained from reference TRBV5-1 and TRBJ2-7, is as follows: KAGVTQTPRYLIKTRGQQVTLSCSPISGHRSVSWYQQTPGQGLQFLFEYFSETQRNKGNFPGRFSGRQFSNSRSEMNVSTLELGDSALYLCASSLRRNHYEQYFGPGTRLTVT.

The chain carries TRBV5-8 and TRBJ1-1; D uncertain. Trimming pared 0 bases from V and 7 bases from J, leaving 7 bases between. The CDR3 is made up of 12 amino acids. In germline, CDR1 is SGHTS, CDR2 YDEGEE. CDR3 nucleotides: TGTGCCAGCAGCTTGGCCCCTCTTGAAGCTTTCTTT. Translation gives CASSLAPLEAFF.

The genes are TRBV18 and TRBJ2-5; D could derive from TRBD1 or TRBD2 (6 bases each). The CDR3 spans 15 residues. CDR1 KGHSH and CDR2 LQKENI come from the germline V gene. The V end lost 3 bases, the J end lost 5 bases, and 16 bases lay between the germline ends. Here the CDR3 DNA reads TGTGCCAGCTCACCCGAGGGGGGAGAGTTTGAGACCCAGTACTTC. Protein: CASSPEGGEFETQYF.

CDR3 sequence (DNA): TGTGCCAGCACCCCAGCCTCTTGGGCCGGGGAGCTGTTTTTT. Translated: CASTPASWAGELFF. The chain has TRBV27 and TRBJ2-2; the D is unclear. CDR1 is MNHEY and CDR2 is SMNVEV in the germline V gene (reference sequence). The V end lost 7 bases, the J end lost 6 bases, and 15 bases lay between the germline ends. The CDR3 is made up of 14 amino acids.

The rearrangement uses TRBV5-1 and TRBJ1-1; D remains unclear. Germline CDR1 reads SGHRS; CDR2 reads YFSETQ. The CDR3 runs to 13 residues. V was cut by 6 bases and J by 5 bases, with 14 bases left in between. CDR3 DNA sequence: TGCGCCAGCAAGGCCCTATCGGATACTGAAGCTTTCTTT. Translating it yields CASKALSDTEAFF.

The CDR3 sequence: CASSLGQTYEQYF. The CDR3 DNA is TGTGCCAGCTCACTGGGACAGACCTACGAGCAGTACTTC. The rearrangement joins TRBV18 to TRBJ2-7, with 7 nucleotides matching TRBD1. The CDR3 runs to 13 residues. The J segment lost 2 bases and the V segment lost 4 bases, leaving 2 bases of the junction unmatched. Germline-derived CDR1 and CDR2 are KGHSH and LQKENI.

The V call is TRBV19, the J call TRBJ1-2, with D perhaps TRBD1 (5 bases). CDR3 length: 16 residues. Per the germline V gene, CDR1 is LNHDA and CDR2 is SQIVND (reference sequence). Trimming cost V 5 bases and J 2 bases, with 18 bases left between them. The CDR3 bases are TGTGCCAGTAGTCAGCGGGGGGAGAGAATGAACTATGGCTACACCTTC. Amino acids: CASSQRGERMNYGYTF.

V gene TRBV6-6 combines with J gene TRBJ1-2; 7 nucleotides line up with TRBD1. The V gene end was trimmed by 6 bases and the J gene end by 4 bases; junction bases not matched to a gene: 8. CDR1 and CDR2 (germline): MNHNY, SVGAGI (reference sequence). The CDR3 spans 14 residues. CDR3 nucleotides: TGTGCCAGCAGACAAGAGGGACAGCCCTATGGCTACACCTTC. Residues: CASRQEGQPYGYTF.

This chain joins TRBV4-2 and TRBJ1-6; 9 bases fit TRBD1. With V trimmed by 3 bases and J by 8 bases, 11 bases remained unmatched. This CDR3 comprises 17 residues. Germline-derived CDR1 and CDR2 are LGHNA and YNFKEQ. CDR3 in amino acids: CASSHGQGQGFYSPLHF. The CDR3 DNA reads as TGTGCCAGCAGCCATGGTCAGGGACAGGGATTCTATTCACCCCTCCACTTT.

This rearrangement joins TRBV5-5 to TRBJ2-1; weak D call: TRBD2 (5 bases). The CDR3 has 14 amino acids. Germline lookup yields CDR1 SGHKS and CDR2 YYEKEE (reference sequence). Trimming cost V 6 bases and J 3 bases, with 13 bases left between them. As DNA, the CDR3 is TGTGCCAGCACCTACAGCGGCCACTACAATGAGCAGTTCTTC. It is translated as CASTYSGHYNEQFF.

The gene calls are TRBV29-1 and TRBJ2-1, with a weak D call TRBD2 (5 bases). CDR1 is SQVTM, CDR2 ANQGSEA, per germline. The CDR3 length is 15 residues. Deletions cut 4 bases from V and 0 bases from J, with 13 bases between. Here the CDR3 DNA reads TGCAGCGTTGGTCTTGCAGGAGGCTCCTACAATGAGCAGTTCTTC. The encoded protein is CSVGLAGGSYNEQFF.

This clone was detected once. This rearrangement joins TRBV28 to TRBJ1-6; no clear D. This CDR3 region has 16 residues. Trimming removed 6 bases from V and 6 bases from J, with 18 bases in between. Germline V gene sequence: CDR1 MDHEN, CDR2 SYDVKM. Here the CDR3 DNA reads TGTGCCAGCAGCCCAAACGCTATAACTTCTAATTCACCCCTCCACTTT. Amino acids: CASSPNAITSNSPLHF. Full variable domain (rest looked up from reference TRBV28 and TRBJ1-6): DVKVTQSSRYLVKRTGEKVFLECVQDMDHENMFWYRQDPGLGLRLIYFSYDVKMKEKGDIPEGYSVSREKKERFSLILESASTNQTSMYLCASSPNAITSNSPLHFGNGTRLTVT.

The chain carries TRBV6-9 and TRBJ1-4; D may be TRBD1 (5 bases). Trimming stripped 5 bases from V and 8 bases from J, with 15 bases between. This CDR3 is 14 amino acids long. Per the germline V gene, CDR1 is MNHGY and CDR2 is SVAAGI. Here the CDR3 DNA reads TGTGCCAGCAGTCGGCGGGGGTCTGTCGAAAAACTGTTTTTT. Its translation: CASSRRGSVEKLFF.

V usage is TRBV5-6 and J usage is TRBJ1-1; D not resolved. The CDR3 covers 14 residues. Germline V CDR1 and CDR2: SGHDT, YYEEEE. Deletions cut 0 bases from V and 4 bases from J, with 10 bases between. CDR3: CASSLADGITEAFF. The CDR3 region has the DNA TGTGCCAGCAGCTTGGCGGACGGGATCACTGAAGCTTTCTTT.

The gene calls are TRBV6-1 and TRBJ1-5, with D unclear. Germline V gene lookup returns CDR1 MNHNS and CDR2 SASEGT. CDR3 length: 14 residues. V was cut by 5 bases and J by 3 bases, with 11 bases left in between. The DNA for the CDR3 is TGTGCCAGCAGTACGGACGGCTACAATCAGCCCCAGCATTTT. It codes for CASSTDGYNQPQHF.

The rearrangement joins TRBV6-5 to TRBJ1-1; D call uncertain. The CDR3 totals 13 residues. Trimming took off 7 bases at V and 5 bases at J, with 14 bases between the two ends. Germline lookup yields CDR1 MNHEY and CDR2 SVGAGI. CDR3 in DNA: TGTGCCAGCACCCCGGCCCGAAGGACTGAAGCTTTCTTT. Protein sequence: CASTPARRTEAFF.

The CDR3 loop reads CASSVAEGGIYGYTF. The CDR3 DNA follows: TGTGCCAGCAGCGTAGCTGAAGGAGGGATCTATGGCTACACCTTC. The chain is built from TRBV9 and TRBJ1-2; D remains ambiguous. CDR1 SGDLS and CDR2 YYNGEE come from the germline V gene. Trimming removed 0 bases at V and 4 bases at J, with 13 bases between. The CDR3 loop spans 15 amino acids.

The V call is TRBV5-4, the J call TRBJ2-3; D unclear. The CDR3 has 14 residues. CDR1 is SGHNT, CDR2 YYREEE, per germline (reference sequence). Trimming removed 0 bases from V and 0 bases from J, with 5 bases in between. The CDR3 here is CASSLAESTDTQYF. CDR3 bases: TGTGCCAGCAGCTTGGCCGAGAGCACAGATACGCAGTATTTT.

The genes are TRBV4-3 and TRBJ2-7, with a tentative D call TRBD1 (6 bases). Trimming shortened V by 2 bases and J by 3 bases, and 8 bases separated the two germline ends. Germline CDR1 reads LGHNA; CDR2 reads YSLEER. This CDR3 comprises 13 residues. The CDR3 nucleotides are TGCGCCAGCAGCCAACAGACAGGCTACGAGCAGTACTTC. Its protein is CASSQQTGYEQYF.

This chain joins TRBV29-1 and TRBJ2-7; 8 bases map to TRBD1. Germline V gene data show CDR1 as SQVTM and CDR2 as ANQGSEA. J gave up 3 bases and V 3 bases, and 4 bases lay outside the gene matches. The CDR3 extends over 13 amino acids. The CDR3: CSVDSDRDYEQYF. CDR3 nucleotide sequence: TGCAGCGTTGATTCGGACAGGGACTACGAGCAGTACTTC.

This clone was seen a handful of times. The J gene is TRBJ2-6, the V gene TRBV19, with D perhaps TRBD2 (5 bases). CDR1 is LNHDA and CDR2 is SQIVND in the germline V gene (reference sequence). CDR3 length: 18 amino acids. The V gene lost 3 bases and the J gene lost 0 bases, with 15 bases spanning the gap. CDR3 region: CASSIRGKSLSGANVLTF. The CDR3 DNA reads as TGTGCCAGTAGTATCCGAGGGAAGTCTCTCTCTGGGGCCAACGTCCTGACTTTC. The full variable domain, in which reference TRBV19 and TRBJ2-6 provide the parts outside the CDR3, is DGGITQSPKYLFRKEGQNVTLSCEQNLNHDAMYWYRQDPGQGLRLIYYSQIVNDFQKGDIAEGYSVSREKKESFPLTVTSAQKNPTAFYLCASSIRGKSLSGANVLTFGAGSRLTVL.

The rearrangement links TRBV7-9 to TRBJ1-1; D gene uncertain. CDR1 and CDR2 (germline): SEHNR, FQNEAQ (reference sequence). The CDR3 contains 15 residues. Trimming left V 5 bases short and J 0 bases short, with 13 bases between. The CDR3: CASSQSWRMNTEAFF. For the CDR3, the DNA is TGTGCCAGCAGCCAGTCCTGGCGGATGAACACTGAAGCTTTCTTT.